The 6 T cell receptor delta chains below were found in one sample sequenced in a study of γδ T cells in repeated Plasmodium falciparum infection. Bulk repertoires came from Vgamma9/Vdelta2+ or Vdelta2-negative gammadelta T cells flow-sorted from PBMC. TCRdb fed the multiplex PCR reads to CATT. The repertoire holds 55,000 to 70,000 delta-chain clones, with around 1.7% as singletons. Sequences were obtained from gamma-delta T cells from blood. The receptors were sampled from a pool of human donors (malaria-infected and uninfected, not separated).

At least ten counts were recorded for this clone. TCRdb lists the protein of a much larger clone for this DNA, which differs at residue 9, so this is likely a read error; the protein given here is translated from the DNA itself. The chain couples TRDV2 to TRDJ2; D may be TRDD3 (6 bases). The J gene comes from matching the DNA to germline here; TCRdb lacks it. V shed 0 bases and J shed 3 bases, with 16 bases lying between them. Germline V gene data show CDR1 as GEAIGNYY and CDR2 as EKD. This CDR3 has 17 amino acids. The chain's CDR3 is CACDTVLGMNLTAQLFF. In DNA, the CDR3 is TGTGCCTGTGACACCGTACTGGGAATGAACCTGACAGCACAACTCTTCTTT.

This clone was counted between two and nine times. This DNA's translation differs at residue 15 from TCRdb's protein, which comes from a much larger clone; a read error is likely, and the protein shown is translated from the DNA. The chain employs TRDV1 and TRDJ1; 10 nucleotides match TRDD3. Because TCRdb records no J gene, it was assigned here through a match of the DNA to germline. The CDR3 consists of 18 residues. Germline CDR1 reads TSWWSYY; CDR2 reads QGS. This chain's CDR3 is CALGIHDHGGDTNDELIF. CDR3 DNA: TGTGCTCTTGGTATTCACGACCATGGGGGGGATACGAACGATGAACTCATCTTT.

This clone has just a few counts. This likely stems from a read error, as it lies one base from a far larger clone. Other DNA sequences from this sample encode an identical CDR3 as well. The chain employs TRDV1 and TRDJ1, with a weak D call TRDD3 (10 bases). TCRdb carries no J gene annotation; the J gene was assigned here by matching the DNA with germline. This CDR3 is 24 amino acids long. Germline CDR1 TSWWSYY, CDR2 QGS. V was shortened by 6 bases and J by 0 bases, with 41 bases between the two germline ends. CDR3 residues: CALGTPSYVSYWGIPVTYTDKLIF. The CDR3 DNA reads TGTGCTCTTGGAACCCCTTCCTACGTGTCGTACTGGGGGATCCCTGTAACTTACACCGATAAACTCATCTTT.

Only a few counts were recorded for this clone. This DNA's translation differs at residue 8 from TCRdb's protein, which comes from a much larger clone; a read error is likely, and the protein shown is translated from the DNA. CDR3 bases: TGTGCTCTTGGGGAAAGACAACCCCCAGGAGTACTTCTCCACACCGATAAACTCATCTTT. It translates to CALGERQPPGVLLHTDKLIF. The chain links TRDV1 to TRDJ1; no firm D call. The CDR3 extends over 20 amino acids. CDR1 and CDR2 from the germline V gene are TSWWSYY and QGS. V was cut by 2 bases and J by 0 bases, with 25 bases left in between.

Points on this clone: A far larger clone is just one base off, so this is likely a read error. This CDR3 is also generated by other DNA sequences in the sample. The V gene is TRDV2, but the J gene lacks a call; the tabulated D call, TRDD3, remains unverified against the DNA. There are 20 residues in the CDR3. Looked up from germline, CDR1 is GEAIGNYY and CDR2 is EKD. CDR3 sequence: CACDPAFVPFHWGLTDKLIF. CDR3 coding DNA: TGTGCCTGTGACCCGGCCTTCGTACCATTTCATTGGGGGCTCACCGATAAACTCATCTTC.

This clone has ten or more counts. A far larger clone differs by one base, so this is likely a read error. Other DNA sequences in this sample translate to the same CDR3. For the CDR3, the DNA is TGTGCTCTTGGGGAACTAGCCGCTCTACCCCCCGGTGATAAACTCATCTTT. It yields the protein CALGELAALPPGDKLIF. V usage is TRDV1 and J usage is TRDJ1, with D unclear. This CDR3 comprises 17 residues. V was pared by 0 bases and J by 5 bases, with 19 bases between. Germline CDR1 is TSWWSYY and CDR2 is QGS.